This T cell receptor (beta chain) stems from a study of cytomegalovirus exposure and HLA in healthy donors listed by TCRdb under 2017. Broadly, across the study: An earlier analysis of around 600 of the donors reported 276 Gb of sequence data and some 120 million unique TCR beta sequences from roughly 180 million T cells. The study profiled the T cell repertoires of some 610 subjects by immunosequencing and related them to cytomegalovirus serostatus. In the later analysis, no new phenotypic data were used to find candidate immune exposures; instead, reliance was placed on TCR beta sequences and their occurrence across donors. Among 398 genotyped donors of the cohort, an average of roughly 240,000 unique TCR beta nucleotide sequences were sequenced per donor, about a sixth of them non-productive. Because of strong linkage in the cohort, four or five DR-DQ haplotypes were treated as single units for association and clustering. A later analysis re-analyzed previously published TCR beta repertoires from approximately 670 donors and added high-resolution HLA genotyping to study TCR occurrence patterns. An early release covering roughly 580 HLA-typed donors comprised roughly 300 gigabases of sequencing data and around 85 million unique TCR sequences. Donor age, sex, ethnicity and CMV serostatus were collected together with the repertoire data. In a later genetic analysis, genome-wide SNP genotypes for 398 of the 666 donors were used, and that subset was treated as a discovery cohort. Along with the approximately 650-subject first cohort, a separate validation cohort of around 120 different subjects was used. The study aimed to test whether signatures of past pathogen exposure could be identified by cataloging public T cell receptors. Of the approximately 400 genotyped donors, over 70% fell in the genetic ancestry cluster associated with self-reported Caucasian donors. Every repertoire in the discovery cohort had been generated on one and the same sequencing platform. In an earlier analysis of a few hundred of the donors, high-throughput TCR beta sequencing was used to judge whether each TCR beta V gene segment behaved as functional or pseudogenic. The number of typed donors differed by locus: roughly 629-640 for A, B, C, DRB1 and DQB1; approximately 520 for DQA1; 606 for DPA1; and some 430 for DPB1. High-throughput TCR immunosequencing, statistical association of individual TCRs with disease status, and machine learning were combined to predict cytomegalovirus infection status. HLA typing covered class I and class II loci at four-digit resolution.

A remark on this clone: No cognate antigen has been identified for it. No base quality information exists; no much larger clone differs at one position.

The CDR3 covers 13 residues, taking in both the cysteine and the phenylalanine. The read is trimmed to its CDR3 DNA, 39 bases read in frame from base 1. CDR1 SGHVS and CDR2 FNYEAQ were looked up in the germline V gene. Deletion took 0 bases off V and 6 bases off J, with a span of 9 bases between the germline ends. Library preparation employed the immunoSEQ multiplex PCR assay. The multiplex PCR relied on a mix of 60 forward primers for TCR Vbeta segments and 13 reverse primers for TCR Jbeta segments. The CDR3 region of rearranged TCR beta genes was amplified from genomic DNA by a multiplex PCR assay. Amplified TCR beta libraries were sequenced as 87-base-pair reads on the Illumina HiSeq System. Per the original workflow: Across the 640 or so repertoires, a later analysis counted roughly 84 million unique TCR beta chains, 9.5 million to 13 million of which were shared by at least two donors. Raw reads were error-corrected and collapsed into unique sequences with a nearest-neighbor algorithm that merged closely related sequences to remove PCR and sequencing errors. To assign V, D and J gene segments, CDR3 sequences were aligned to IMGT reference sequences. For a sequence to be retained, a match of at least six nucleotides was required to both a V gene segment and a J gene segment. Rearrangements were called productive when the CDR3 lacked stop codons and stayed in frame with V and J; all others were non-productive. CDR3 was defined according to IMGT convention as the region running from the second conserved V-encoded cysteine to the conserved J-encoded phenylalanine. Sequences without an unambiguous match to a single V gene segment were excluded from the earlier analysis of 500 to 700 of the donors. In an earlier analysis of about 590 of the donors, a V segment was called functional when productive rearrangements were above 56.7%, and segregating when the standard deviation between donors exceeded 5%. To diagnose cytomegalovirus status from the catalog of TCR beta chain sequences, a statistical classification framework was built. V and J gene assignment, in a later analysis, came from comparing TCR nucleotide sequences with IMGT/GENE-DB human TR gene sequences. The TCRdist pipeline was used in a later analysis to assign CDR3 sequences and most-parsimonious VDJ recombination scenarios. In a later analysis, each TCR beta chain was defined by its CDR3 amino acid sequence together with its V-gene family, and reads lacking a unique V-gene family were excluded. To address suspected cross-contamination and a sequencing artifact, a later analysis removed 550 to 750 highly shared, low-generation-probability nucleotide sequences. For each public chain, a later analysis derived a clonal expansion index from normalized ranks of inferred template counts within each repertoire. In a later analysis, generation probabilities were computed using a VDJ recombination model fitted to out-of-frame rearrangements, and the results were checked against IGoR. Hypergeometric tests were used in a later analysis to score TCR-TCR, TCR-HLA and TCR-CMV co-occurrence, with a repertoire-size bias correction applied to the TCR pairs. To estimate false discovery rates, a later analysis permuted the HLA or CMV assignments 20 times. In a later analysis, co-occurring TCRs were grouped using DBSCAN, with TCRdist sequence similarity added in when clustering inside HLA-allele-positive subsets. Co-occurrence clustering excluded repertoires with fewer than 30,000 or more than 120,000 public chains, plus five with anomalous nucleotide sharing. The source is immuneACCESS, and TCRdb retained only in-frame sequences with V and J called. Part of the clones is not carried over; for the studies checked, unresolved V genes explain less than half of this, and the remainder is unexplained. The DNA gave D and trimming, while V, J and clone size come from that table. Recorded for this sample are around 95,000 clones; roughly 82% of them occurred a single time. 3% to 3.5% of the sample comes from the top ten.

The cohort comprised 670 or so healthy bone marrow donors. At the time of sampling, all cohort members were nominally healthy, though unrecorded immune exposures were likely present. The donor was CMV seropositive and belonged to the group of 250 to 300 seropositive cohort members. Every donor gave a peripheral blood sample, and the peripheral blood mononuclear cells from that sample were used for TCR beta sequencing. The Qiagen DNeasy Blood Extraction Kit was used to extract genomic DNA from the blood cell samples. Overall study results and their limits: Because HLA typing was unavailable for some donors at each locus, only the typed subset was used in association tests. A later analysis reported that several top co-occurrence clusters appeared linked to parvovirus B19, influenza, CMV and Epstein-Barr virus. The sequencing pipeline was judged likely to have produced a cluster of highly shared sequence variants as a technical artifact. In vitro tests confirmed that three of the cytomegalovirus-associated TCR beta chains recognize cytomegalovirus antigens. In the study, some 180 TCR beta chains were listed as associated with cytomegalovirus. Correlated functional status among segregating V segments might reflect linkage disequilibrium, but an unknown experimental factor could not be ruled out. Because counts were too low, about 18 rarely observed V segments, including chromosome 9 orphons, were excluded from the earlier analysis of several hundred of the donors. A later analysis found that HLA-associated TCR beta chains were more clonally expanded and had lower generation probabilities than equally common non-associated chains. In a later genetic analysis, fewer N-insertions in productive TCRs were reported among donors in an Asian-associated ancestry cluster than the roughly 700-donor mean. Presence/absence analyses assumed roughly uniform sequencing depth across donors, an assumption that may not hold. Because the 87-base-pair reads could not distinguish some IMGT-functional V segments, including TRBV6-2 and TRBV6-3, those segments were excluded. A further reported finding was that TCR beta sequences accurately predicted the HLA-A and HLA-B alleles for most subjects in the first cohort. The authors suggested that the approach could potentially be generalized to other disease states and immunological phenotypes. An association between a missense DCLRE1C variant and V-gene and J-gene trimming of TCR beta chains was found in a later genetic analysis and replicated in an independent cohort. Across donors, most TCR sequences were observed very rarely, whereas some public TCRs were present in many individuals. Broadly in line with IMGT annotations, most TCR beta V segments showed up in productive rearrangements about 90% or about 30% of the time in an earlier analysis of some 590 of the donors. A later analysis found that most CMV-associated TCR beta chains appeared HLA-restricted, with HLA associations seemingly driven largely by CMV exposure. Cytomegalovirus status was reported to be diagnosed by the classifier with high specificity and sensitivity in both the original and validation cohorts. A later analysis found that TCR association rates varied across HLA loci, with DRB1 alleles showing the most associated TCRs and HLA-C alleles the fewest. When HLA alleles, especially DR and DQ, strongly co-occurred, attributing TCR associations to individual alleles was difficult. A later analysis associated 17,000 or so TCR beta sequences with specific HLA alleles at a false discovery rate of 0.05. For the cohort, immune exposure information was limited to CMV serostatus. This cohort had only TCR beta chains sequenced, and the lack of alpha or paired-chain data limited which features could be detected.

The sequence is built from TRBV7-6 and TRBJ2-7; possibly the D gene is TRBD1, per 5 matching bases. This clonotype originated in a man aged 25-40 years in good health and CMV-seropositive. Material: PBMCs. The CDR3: CASSLAQVGEQYF. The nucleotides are TGTGCCAGCAGCTTAGCACAGGTCGGCGAGCAGTACTTC.